This T cell receptor (beta chain) stems from a study of Graves' ophthalmopathy and Graves' hyperthyroidism. Findings and caveats of the study: The model forecast ophthalmopathy progression, reaching 60% to 71% sensitivity and about 75% specificity. Most expanded thyroid clonotypes above 0.001 frequency also appeared in blood.

For this clonotype: Its antigen remains unidentified.

Other autoimmune diseases, uncontrolled infections, pregnancy or lactation led to the exclusion of patients. The authors amplified TCR beta CDR3 regions, and they did so from RNA transcripts for repertoire sequencing. HTBI primers primed a first-round RT-PCR, and a second-round multiplex PCR followed. One entry per CDR3 protein, called by TCRdb with MiXCR from the multiplex PCR reads. The sample includes approximately 1.2 million distinct CDR3 sequences, about 40% of them seen just once. The sample was peripheral blood or thyroid tissue (not recorded which). This clonotype was obtained from an adult man with Graves' hyperthyroidism.

CDR3 sequence reads: CASSQEASWDEQYF. DNA for the CDR3: TGTGCCAGCAGCCAAGAAGCCAGTTGGGACGAGCAGTACTTC. This sequence joins TRBV7-9 and TRBJ2-7; D is unclear. Germline values: CDR1 SEHNR, CDR2 FQNEAQ (reference sequence). The CDR3 sequence is 14 residues long. The V end was cut by 5 bases, the J end by 5 bases, with 16 bases between.